One and the same sample provided the 18 T cell receptor beta chains below, sequenced in a study of response to subunit inactivated influenza vaccine. One entry per CDR3 protein results from TCRdb running MiXCR on the RT-PCR reads. The table lists 550,000 to 800,000 distinct CDR3 sequences, 15% to 18% of them singletons. Sequenced material: PBMCs from blood, taken about 12 days after vaccination. The source of these receptors is a man aged 50 or older who received an inactivated influenza vaccine.

The CDR3 region is CASSEAGRGNNEQFF. The DNA of the CDR3 is TGTGCCAGCAGTGAAGCCGGGAGGGGGAACAATGAGCAGTTCTTC. The chain uses TRBV2 and TRBJ2-1, with 8 bases matching TRBD2. The germline CDR1 and CDR2 sequences are SNHLY and FYNNEI. This CDR3 is 15 amino acids long. The junction had 3 bases not matched to a gene; V was cut back by 0 bases and J by 5 bases.

This clonotype was detected many times. The chain links TRBV6-5 to TRBJ2-5; D not certain. The CDR3 contains 13 residues. With 2 bases removed from V and 7 bases from J, the gap between germline ends came to 11 bases. CDR1 is MNHEY and CDR2 is SVGAGI in the germline V gene. This CDR3 is CASSYTRLGTQYF. The CDR3 DNA is TGTGCCAGCAGTTACACGCGTTTGGGGACCCAGTACTTC.

The V and J genes are TRBV10-3 and TRBJ2-2; 9 nucleotides match TRBD1. Unmatched junction bases numbered 6, after V lost 4 bases and J lost 0 bases. Per germline, CDR1 ENHRY and CDR2 SYGVKD. The CDR3 runs to 17 residues. CDR3 sequence reads: CAISVTGGAANTGELFF. The CDR3 DNA sequence: TGTGCCATCAGTGTTACAGGGGGCGCCGCGAACACCGGGGAGCTGTTTTTT.

This clonotype was observed a few times. This chain connects TRBV11-1 to TRBJ2-2; D could derive from TRBD1 or TRBD2 (5 bases each). CDR3 size: 20 residues. Trimming pared 3 bases from V and 3 bases from J, leaving 26 bases between. Germline V CDR1 and CDR2: SGHAT, FQDESV (reference sequence). The CDR3 nucleotides are TGTGCCAGCAGCTTCGATGGGGGTCGTCTAGGAGGTCCGTACACCGGGGAGCTGTTTTTT. Amino acids: CASSFDGGRLGGPYTGELFF.

V gene TRBV7-2 combines with J gene TRBJ2-3, with TRBD1 as a possible D gene (6 bases). V lost 2 bases and J lost 0, with 12 bases in between. Per germline, CDR1 SGHTA and CDR2 FQGNSA. CDR3 length: 16 amino acids. This CDR3 reads CASSLQGSPSTDTQYF. The CDR3 DNA is TGTGCCAGCAGCTTACAGGGGAGCCCTAGCACAGATACGCAGTATTTT.

The rearrangement links TRBV6-1 to TRBJ2-6; 7 bases align to TRBD1. Germline CDR1 reads MNHNS; CDR2 reads SASEGT. The V segment lost 4 bases and the J segment 0 bases; nucleotides outside the gene matches: 6. The CDR3 totals 17 residues. DNA of the CDR3: TGTGCCAGCAGTGCTTCAGGGACAGTCTCTGGGGCCAACGTCCTGACTTTC. Translation: CASSASGTVSGANVLTF.

This chain links TRBV16 with TRBJ2-7; tentative D call: TRBD2 (5 bases). This CDR3 has 14 amino acids. Germline V lookup: CDR1 KGHSY, CDR2 FQNENV. The V gene lost 4 bases and the J gene lost 0 bases, with 10 bases spanning the gap. The DNA for the CDR3 is TGTGCCAGCAGCCGGACTGCTTACTCCTACGAGCAGTACTTC. As protein: CASSRTAYSYEQYF.

This clonotype was observed a few times. V usage is TRBV7-9 and J usage is TRBJ2-3, with TRBD1 identical over 7 bases. CDR1 SEHNR and CDR2 FQNEAQ come from the germline V gene (reference sequence). This CDR3 contains 14 residues. Trimming took 3 bases from V and 4 from J; bases not matched to a gene: 4. CDR3 in DNA: TGTGCCAGCAGCTTCGGCAGGGGGTCAGATACGCAGTATTTT. Protein sequence: CASSFGRGSDTQYF.

The rearrangement joins TRBV28 to TRBJ2-1, with TRBD2 matching over 14 bases. The V gene's germline CDR1 is MDHEN and CDR2 SYDVKM. The CDR3 loop spans 17 amino acids. V dropped 6 bases and J dropped 2; count of bases not matched to a gene: 6. The DNA for the CDR3 is TGTGCCAGCAGGTCGGGACTAGCGGGGGCTCCCTACAATGAGCAGTTCTTC. Residues: CASRSGLAGAPYNEQFF.

The rearrangement links TRBV5-5 to TRBJ2-1, with 9 bases identical to TRBD2. The CDR3 length is 14 residues. From germline, CDR1 is SGHKS and CDR2 YYEKEE (reference sequence). The V segment lost 3 bases and the J segment 10 bases; nucleotides outside the gene matches: 8. CDR3 amino acids: CASSWGLAGPEQFF. The CDR3 nucleotides are TGTGCCAGCAGCTGGGGGCTAGCGGGGCCGGAGCAGTTCTTC.

The CDR3 loop is CASSLASGRSREQYF. The CDR3 DNA is TGCGCCAGCAGCTTGGCTAGCGGGAGGTCTCGGGAGCAGTACTTC. The J gene is TRBJ2-7, the V gene TRBV5-1; TRBD2 matches 11 bases. V trimming: 0 bases; J trimming: 7 bases; junction bases outside the gene matches: 6. Germline V gene lookup returns CDR1 SGHRS and CDR2 YFSETQ. This CDR3 has 15 residues.

The chain couples TRBV3-1 to TRBJ2-7; 9 positions match TRBD1. Germline V gives CDR1 LGHDT, CDR2 YNNKEL (reference sequence). The V segment lost 3 bases and the J segment 0 bases; nucleotides outside the gene matches: 3. The CDR3 runs to 15 residues. Here the CDR3 DNA reads TGTGCCAGCAGCCAGGGACAGGGATTCTCCTACGAGCAGTACTTC. Translation: CASSQGQGFSYEQYF.

The chain has TRBV5-1 and TRBJ2-7; perhaps TRBD1 as D (5 bases). This CDR3 has 14 residues. Germline values: CDR1 SGHRS, CDR2 YFSETQ. V lost 1 base and J 5 bases, leaving 13 bases between the germline ends. CDR3 in amino acids: CASSLRQGGDEQYF. In nucleotides, the CDR3 is TGCGCCAGCAGCTTGCGGCAGGGTGGAGACGAGCAGTACTTC. Based on the CDR3 plus reference TRBV5-1 and TRBJ2-7, the full variable domain is KAGVTQTPRYLIKTRGQQVTLSCSPISGHRSVSWYQQTPGQGLQFLFEYFSETQRNKGNFPGRFSGRQFSNSRSEMNVSTLELGDSALYLCASSLRQGGDEQYFGPGTRLTVT.

This clonotype was recorded a few times. V usage is TRBV5-1 and J usage is TRBJ2-3; 9 nucleotides agree with TRBD1. In germline, CDR1 is SGHRS, CDR2 YFSETQ. This CDR3 is 17 amino acids long. V trimming: 4 bases; J trimming: 3 bases; junction bases outside the gene matches: 12. The CDR3 loop is CASSRTAGQGGTDTQYF. For the CDR3, the DNA is TGCGCCAGCAGCCGGACCGCGGGACAGGGTGGTACAGATACGCAGTATTTT.

This clonotype was counted ten times or more. The DNA of the CDR3 is TGTGCCAGCAGCCCGACTAGCCGAACCTACAATGAGCAGTTCTTC. It yields the protein CASSPTSRTYNEQFF. V gene TRBV7-9 combines with J gene TRBJ2-1; 7 nucleotides line up with TRBD2. The V gene's germline CDR1 is SEHNR and CDR2 FQNEAQ (reference sequence). Losses at the gene ends were 5 bases for V and 2 bases for J; bases not matched to a gene: 6. The CDR3 runs 15 residues.

The sample holds a few counts of this clonotype. V is TRBV29-1 and J is TRBJ2-7; 8 bases agree with TRBD1. Germline-derived CDR1 and CDR2 are SQVTM and ANQGSEA. Trimming took 3 bases from V and 2 from J; bases not matched to a gene: 3. There are 13 residues in the CDR3. CDR3 region: CSVEGDRPYEQYF. CDR3 bases: TGCAGCGTTGAGGGGGACAGGCCCTACGAGCAGTACTTC.

The chain combines TRBV30 with TRBJ2-7; D assignment may be TRBD1 or TRBD2 (5 bases each). Germline lookup yields CDR1 GTSNPN and CDR2 SVGIG (reference sequence). Trimming shortened V by 0 bases and J by 6 bases, and 9 bases separated the two germline ends. The CDR3 totals 12 residues. The CDR3 spells CAWSVSGLEQYF. CDR3 in DNA: TGTGCCTGGAGTGTTTCGGGGCTCGAGCAGTACTTC.

This clonotype was picked up a small number of times. The V call is TRBV6-1, the J call TRBJ2-1; the match to TRBD1 covers 7 bases. The ends lost 3 bases at V and 2 bases at J; junction bases unmatched: 4. CDR3 size: 15 residues. Germline CDR1 reads MNHNS; CDR2 reads SASEGT. CDR3 nucleotide sequence: TGTGCCAGCAGTGATAAGGGGGCGACCTACAATGAGCAGTTCTTC. As protein: CASSDKGATYNEQFF.